The 8 T cell receptor beta chains reported below all come from one sample, sequenced in a study of chemoradiotherapy in HPV16-positive cancers. Assay: immunoSEQ multiplex PCR; the TCRdb copy retains only in-frame clones and omits some. The repertoire holds some 20,000 clones, with just under 75% as singletons. Sample collection was performed from a patient who underwent chemoradiotherapy. The source is a human donor with HPV-associated anogenital cancer.

The J gene is TRBJ1-4, the V gene TRBV27; D perhaps matches TRBD1 (5 bases). CDR1 MNHEY and CDR2 SMNVEV come from the germline V gene (reference sequence). V was trimmed by 0 bases and J by 1 base, leaving 18 bases between them. The CDR3 runs to 19 residues. The CDR3 DNA follows: TGTGCCAGCAGTTTATCAATAGGGCAGTCCGGGGGAACTAATGAAAAACTGTTTTTT. It translates to CASSLSIGQSGGTNEKLFF.

The CDR3 DNA reads as TGTGCCAGCAGCTTAATGGGGGGAGAAGAGACCCAGTACTTC. Protein product: CASSLMGGEETQYF. This rearrangement joins TRBV7-3 to TRBJ2-5; weak D call: TRBD2 (6 bases). CDR3 size: 14 residues. Germline V gene data show CDR1 as SGHTA and CDR2 as FQGTGA. V lost 1 base, J lost 3 bases, and 9 bases lay in between.

This chain uses TRBV19 with TRBJ2-5; no clear D. The CDR3 is made up of 14 amino acids. With 4 bases removed from V and 5 bases from J, the gap between germline ends came to 14 bases. Germline values: CDR1 LNHDA, CDR2 SQIVND (reference sequence). The CDR3 spells CASSNRAVGETQYF. CDR3 sequence (DNA): TGTGCCAGTAGTAACCGGGCCGTCGGGGAGACCCAGTACTTC.

The chain employs TRBV28 and TRBJ2-7; D tentatively reads TRBD1 or TRBD2 (5 bases each). The CDR3 is 16 residues long. The V gene lost 6 bases and the J gene lost 5 bases, with 23 bases spanning the gap. The germline V gene encodes CDR1 MDHEN and CDR2 SYDVKM. CDR3 sequence: CASSSAGTGTKNEQYF. CDR3 bases: TGTGCCAGCAGCTCCGCTGGGACGGGAACGAAGAACGAGCAGTACTTC.

The CDR3 DNA reads TGCGCCAGCAGCCCCTCGTCCTTCGGGAGGGCCCCGGGGGAGCTGTTTTTT. This codes for CASSPSSFGRAPGELFF. The V gene is TRBV23-1, the J gene TRBJ2-2, with TRBD2 matching over 8 bases. TRBV23-1 is marked as an open reading frame, function uncertain. The CDR3 covers 17 residues. With V trimmed by 6 bases and J by 8 bases, 17 bases remained unmatched.

This clone was detected a few times. The chain couples TRBV7-9 to TRBJ1-6; a possible D gene is TRBD1 (6 bases). The CDR3 consists of 16 residues. V was clipped by 1 base and J by 10 bases, with 17 bases between them. Per the germline V gene, CDR1 is SEHNR and CDR2 is FQNEAQ (reference sequence). This chain's CDR3 is CASSLVLGQSGSPLHF. CDR3 coding DNA: TGTGCCAGCAGCTTAGTTCTTGGACAGTCAGGCTCACCCCTCCACTTT.

The V and J genes are TRBV19 and TRBJ2-1; 9 bases are a match to TRBD1. The CDR3 extends over 16 amino acids. Per the germline V gene, CDR1 is LNHDA and CDR2 is SQIVND (reference sequence). With V trimmed by 4 bases and J by 6 bases, 10 bases remained unmatched. The CDR3 is CASSTTGGGERNEQFF. The CDR3 DNA sequence: TGTGCCAGTAGTACCACAGGGGGCGGGGAGCGCAATGAGCAGTTCTTC.

The gene calls are TRBV4-2 and TRBJ2-5, with D tentatively TRBD2 (7 bases). The CDR3 runs 15 residues. Trimming removed 4 bases at V and 3 bases at J, with 15 bases between. Germline CDR1 and CDR2: LGHNA and YNFKEQ. The CDR3 region is CASSRAGGPEETQYF. DNA for the CDR3: TGTGCCAGCAGCCGCGCCGGGGGGCCGGAAGAGACCCAGTACTTC.